The clone carrying this T cell receptor (beta chain) appeared many times. TCRdb called the 5' RACE reads again in MiXCR, with one record for every CDR3 protein. Counted here are more than 60,000 distinct CDR3 sequences, 7% to 9% occurring once; the ten biggest clones make up roughly 7%. The CDR3 sequence is 13 residues long. Trimming pared 2 bases from V and 5 bases from J, leaving 10 bases between. Germline CDR1 LGHDT, CDR2 YNNKEL (reference sequence). Time point reported: sample taken at primary tumor resection. This sample was included in a study of spatial heterogeneity in lung cancer. The starting material was PBMCs, obtained at surgery. The J gene is TRBJ2-7, the V gene TRBV3-1; the D is unclear. This TCR was sampled from a male donor with early-stage non-small cell lung cancer. The CDR3: CASSQLDGDEQYF. The DNA of the CDR3 is TGTGCCAGCAGCCAACTCGATGGAGACGAGCAGTACTTC.